The table lists the clone carrying this T cell receptor beta chain with a few counts. Its target is unknown. The source of the sample is a study of Graves' ophthalmopathy and Graves' hyperthyroidism. In the study overall: Peripheral blood was gathered at first diagnosis, ahead of any treatment whatsoever. General study points: The model flagged ophthalmopathy progression at about 71% sensitivity and under 75% specificity.

Researchers took RNA transcripts and amplified TCR beta CDR3 regions from them. The first-round RT-PCR employed HTBI primers together with the Qiagen OneStep RT-PCR kit. A multiplex PCR was then performed as the second round. MiXCR, run by TCRdb on the multiplex PCR reads, gives a single entry per CDR3 protein. The sample consists of about 660,000 distinct CDR3 sequences, about 40% of them appearing once. The germline V gene has CDR1 SGHTA and CDR2 FQGNSA. CDR3 length equals 14 residues. The germline V and J ends were trimmed by 5 bases and 11 bases, with 19 bases remaining between them. Sequencing input: peripheral blood. This rearrangement joins TRBV7-2 to TRBJ1-5, with a possible D match to TRBD1 (5 bases). The clonotype comes from an adult man with Graves' ophthalmopathy. CDR3 nucleotide sequence: TGTGCCAGCAGCCAGTCTTGGCAGGGTCAATCCCAGCATTTT. This codes for CASSQSWQGQSQHF.